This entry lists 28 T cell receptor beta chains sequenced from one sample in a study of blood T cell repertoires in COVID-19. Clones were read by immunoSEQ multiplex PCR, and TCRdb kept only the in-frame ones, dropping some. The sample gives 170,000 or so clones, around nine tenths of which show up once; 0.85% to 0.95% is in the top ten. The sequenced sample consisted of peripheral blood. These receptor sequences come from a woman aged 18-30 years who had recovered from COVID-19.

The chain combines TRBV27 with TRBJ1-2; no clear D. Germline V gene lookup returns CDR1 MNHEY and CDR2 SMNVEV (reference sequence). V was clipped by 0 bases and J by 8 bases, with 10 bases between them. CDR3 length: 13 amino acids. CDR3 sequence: CASSLSSSLGYTF. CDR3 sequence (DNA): TGTGCCAGCAGTTTATCGTCGAGTTTGGGCTACACCTTC.

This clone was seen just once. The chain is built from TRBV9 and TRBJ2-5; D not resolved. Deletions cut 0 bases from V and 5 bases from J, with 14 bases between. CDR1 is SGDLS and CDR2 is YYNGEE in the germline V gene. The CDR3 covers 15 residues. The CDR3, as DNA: TGTGCCAGCAGCGTAGGTACTGCTACCGTCGAGACCCAGTACTTC. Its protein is CASSVGTATVETQYF. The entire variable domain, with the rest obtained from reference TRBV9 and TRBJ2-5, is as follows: DSGVTQTPKHLITATGQRVTLRCSPRSGDLSVYWYQQSLDQGLQFLIQYYNGEERAKGNILERFSAQQFPDLHSELNLSSLELGDSALYFCASSVGTATVETQYFGPGTRLLVL.

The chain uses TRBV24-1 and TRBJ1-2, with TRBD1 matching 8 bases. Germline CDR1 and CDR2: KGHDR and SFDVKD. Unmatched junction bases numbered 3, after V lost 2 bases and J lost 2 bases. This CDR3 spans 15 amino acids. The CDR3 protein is CATSDSDRANYGYTF. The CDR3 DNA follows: TGTGCCACCAGTGATTCGGACAGGGCAAACTATGGCTACACCTTC.

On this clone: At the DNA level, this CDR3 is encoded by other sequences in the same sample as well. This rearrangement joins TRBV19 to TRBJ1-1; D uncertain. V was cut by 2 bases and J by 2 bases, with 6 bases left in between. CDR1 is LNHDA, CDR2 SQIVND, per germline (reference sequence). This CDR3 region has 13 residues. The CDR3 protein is CASSISLNTEAFF. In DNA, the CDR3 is TGTGCCAGTAGTATATCCCTTAACACTGAAGCTTTCTTT.

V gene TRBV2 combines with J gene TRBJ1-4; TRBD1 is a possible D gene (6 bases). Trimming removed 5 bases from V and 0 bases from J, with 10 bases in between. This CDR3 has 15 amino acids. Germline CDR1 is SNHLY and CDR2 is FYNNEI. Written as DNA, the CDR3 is TGTGCCAGCAGTAAGGACAGTACAACTAATGAAAAACTGTTTTTT. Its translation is CASSKDSTTNEKLFF. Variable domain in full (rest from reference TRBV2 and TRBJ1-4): EPEVTQTPSHQVTQMGQEVILRCVPISNHLYFYWYRQILGQKVEFLVSFYNNEISEKSEIFDDQFSVERPDGSNFTLKIRSTKLEDSAMYFCASSKDSTTNEKLFFGSGTQLSVL.

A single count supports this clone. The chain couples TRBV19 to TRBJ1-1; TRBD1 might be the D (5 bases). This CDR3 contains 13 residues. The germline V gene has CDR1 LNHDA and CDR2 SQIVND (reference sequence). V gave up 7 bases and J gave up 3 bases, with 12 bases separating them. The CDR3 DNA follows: TGTGCCAGTAATTGGGGGGTCGACACTGAAGCTTTCTTT. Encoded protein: CASNWGVDTEAFF.

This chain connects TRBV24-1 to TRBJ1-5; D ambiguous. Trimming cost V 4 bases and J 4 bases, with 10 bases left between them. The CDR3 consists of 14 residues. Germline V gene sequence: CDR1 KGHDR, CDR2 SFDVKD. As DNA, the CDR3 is TGTGCCACCAGTGAAGTTGGTGCGAATCAGCCCCAGCATTTT. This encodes CATSEVGANQPQHF.

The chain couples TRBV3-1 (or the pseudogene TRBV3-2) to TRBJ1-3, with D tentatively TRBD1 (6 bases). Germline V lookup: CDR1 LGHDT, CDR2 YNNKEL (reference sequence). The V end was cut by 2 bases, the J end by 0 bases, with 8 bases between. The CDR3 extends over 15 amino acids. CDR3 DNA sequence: TGTGCCAGCAGCCAAAGAGGGGGCTCTGGAAACACCATATATTTT. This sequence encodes CASSQRGGSGNTIYF.

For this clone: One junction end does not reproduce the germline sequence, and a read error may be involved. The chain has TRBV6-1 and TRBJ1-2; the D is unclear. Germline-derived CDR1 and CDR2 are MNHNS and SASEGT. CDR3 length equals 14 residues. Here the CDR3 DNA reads TGTGCCAGCAGGGAAGGGAACAGCCGAGATGGCTACACCTTC. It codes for CASREGNSRDGYTF.

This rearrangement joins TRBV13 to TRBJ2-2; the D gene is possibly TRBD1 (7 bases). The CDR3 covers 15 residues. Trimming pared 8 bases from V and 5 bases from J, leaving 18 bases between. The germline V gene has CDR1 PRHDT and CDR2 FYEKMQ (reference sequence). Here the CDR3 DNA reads TGTGCCAGCGGTCCAGGGGGGACCATTACCGGGGAGCTGTTTTTT. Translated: CASGPGGTITGELFF.

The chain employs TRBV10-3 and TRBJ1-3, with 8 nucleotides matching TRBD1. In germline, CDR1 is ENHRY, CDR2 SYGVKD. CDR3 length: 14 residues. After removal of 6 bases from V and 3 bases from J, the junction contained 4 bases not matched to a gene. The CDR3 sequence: CAISETGVGNTIYF. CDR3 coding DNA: TGTGCCATCAGCGAGACAGGGGTTGGAAACACCATATATTTT.

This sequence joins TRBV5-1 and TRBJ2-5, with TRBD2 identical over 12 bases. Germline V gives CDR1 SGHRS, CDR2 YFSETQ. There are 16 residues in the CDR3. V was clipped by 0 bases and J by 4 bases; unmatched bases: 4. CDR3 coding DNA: TGCGCCAGCAGCTTGGTCCTAGCGGGGGGGCCAGAGACCCAGTACTTC. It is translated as CASSLVLAGGPETQYF.

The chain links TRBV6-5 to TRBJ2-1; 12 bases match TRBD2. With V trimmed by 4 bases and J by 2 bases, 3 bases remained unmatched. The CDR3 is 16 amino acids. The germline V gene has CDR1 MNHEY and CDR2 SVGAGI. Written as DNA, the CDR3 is TGTGCCAGCAGTTCGCTAGCGGGAGGGGCCTACAATGAGCAGTTCTTC. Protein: CASSSLAGGAYNEQFF.

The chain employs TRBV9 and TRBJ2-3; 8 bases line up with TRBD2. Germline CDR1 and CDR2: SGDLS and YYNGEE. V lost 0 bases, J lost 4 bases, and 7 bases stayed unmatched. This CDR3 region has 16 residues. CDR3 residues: CASSVVIREGADTQYF. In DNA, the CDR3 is TGTGCCAGCAGCGTAGTTATTCGGGAGGGGGCAGATACGCAGTATTTT.

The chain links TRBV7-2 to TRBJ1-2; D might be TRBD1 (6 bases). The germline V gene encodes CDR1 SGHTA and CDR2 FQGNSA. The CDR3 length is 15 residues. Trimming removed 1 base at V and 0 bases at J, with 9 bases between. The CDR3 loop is CASSLEGGPNYGYTF. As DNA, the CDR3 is TGTGCCAGCAGCTTAGAAGGGGGACCTAACTATGGCTACACCTTC. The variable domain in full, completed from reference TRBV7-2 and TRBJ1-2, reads GAGVSQSPSNKVTEKGKDVELRCDPISGHTALYWYRQSLGQGLEFLIYFQGNSAPDKSGLPSDRFSAERTGGSVSTLTIQRTQQEDSAVYLCASSLEGGPNYGYTFGSGTRLTVV.

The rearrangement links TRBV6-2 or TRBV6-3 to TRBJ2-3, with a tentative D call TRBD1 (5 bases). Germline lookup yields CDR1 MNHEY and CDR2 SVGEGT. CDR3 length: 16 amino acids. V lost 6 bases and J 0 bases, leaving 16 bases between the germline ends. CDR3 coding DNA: TGTGCCAGCAGCCCTGTAACAGGTACTAGCACAGATACGCAGTATTTT. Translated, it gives CASSPVTGTSTDTQYF.

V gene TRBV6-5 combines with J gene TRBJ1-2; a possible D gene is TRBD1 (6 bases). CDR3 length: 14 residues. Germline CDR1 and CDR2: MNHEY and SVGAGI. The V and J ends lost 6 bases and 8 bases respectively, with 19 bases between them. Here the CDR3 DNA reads TGTGCCAGCAGAGCAGCAGGGGTGGTTGGCGGCTACACCTTC. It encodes CASRAAGVVGGYTF.

CDR3 coding DNA: TGCGCCAGCAGACTCTCCGACACCGGGGAGCTGTTTTTT. Translating gives CASRLSDTGELFF. This chain uses TRBV4-1 with TRBJ2-2; D is uncertain. This CDR3 comprises 13 residues. V lost 6 bases and J 3 bases, leaving 8 bases between the germline ends. CDR1 is MGHRA and CDR2 is YSYEKL in the germline V gene.

For the CDR3, the DNA is TGTGCCAGCAGCGGCCTCGACGGGGATACGCAGTATTTT. This sequence encodes CASSGLDGDTQYF. The rearrangement links TRBV7-2 to TRBJ2-3; no firm D call. Trimming took 5 bases from V and 6 from J, leaving 12 bases between them. There are 13 residues in the CDR3. CDR1 is SGHTA, CDR2 FQGNSA, per germline. Full variable domain (rest looked up from reference TRBV7-2 and TRBJ2-3): GAGVSQSPSNKVTEKGKDVELRCDPISGHTALYWYRQSLGQGLEFLIYFQGNSAPDKSGLPSDRFSAERTGGSVSTLTIQRTQQEDSAVYLCASSGLDGDTQYFGPGTRLTVL.

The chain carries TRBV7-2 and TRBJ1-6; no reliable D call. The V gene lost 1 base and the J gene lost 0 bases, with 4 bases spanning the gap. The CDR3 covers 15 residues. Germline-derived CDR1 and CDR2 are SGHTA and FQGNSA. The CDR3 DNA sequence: TGTGCCAGCAGCTTAGTCAGCTCCTATAATTCACCCCTCCACTTT. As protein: CASSLVSSYNSPLHF. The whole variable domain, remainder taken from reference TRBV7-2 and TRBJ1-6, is GAGVSQSPSNKVTEKGKDVELRCDPISGHTALYWYRQSLGQGLEFLIYFQGNSAPDKSGLPSDRFSAERTGGSVSTLTIQRTQQEDSAVYLCASSLVSSYNSPLHFGNGTRLTVT.

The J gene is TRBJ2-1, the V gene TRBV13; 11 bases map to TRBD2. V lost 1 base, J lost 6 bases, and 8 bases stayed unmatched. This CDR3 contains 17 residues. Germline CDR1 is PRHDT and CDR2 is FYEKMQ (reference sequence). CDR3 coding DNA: TGTGCCAGCAGCTTAGTGGCTAGCGGGAGGAGGGCCAATGAGCAGTTCTTC. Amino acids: CASSLVASGRRANEQFF.

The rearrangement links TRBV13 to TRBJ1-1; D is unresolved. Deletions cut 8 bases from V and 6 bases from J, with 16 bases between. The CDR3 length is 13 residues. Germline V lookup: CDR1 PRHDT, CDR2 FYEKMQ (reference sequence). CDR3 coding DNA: TGTGCCAGCGCACTAGGAGGGTCCGCTGAAGCTTTCTTT. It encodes CASALGGSAEAFF.

CDR3 DNA: TGTGCCAGCTGGAGGAGCTCTGGAAACACCATATATTTT. Its protein is CASWRSSGNTIYF. The chain combines TRBV6-5 with TRBJ1-3; no clear D gene. The germline gives CDR1 MNHEY, CDR2 SVGAGI. The CDR3 has 13 amino acids. Trimming removed 8 bases from V and 0 bases from J, with 8 bases in between.

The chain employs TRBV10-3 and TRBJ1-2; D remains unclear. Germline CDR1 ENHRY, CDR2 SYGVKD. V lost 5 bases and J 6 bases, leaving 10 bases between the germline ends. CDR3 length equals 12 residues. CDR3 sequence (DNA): TGTGCCATCAGTCCCGGGCGGGATGGCTACACCTTC. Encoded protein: CAISPGRDGYTF.

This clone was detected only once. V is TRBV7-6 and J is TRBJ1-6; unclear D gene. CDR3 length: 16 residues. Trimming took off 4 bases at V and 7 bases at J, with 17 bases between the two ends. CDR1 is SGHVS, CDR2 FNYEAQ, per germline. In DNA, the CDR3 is TGTGCCAGCAGCTCCAGCCCCGACAAGTACAATTCACCCCTCCACTTT. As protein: CASSSSPDKYNSPLHF.

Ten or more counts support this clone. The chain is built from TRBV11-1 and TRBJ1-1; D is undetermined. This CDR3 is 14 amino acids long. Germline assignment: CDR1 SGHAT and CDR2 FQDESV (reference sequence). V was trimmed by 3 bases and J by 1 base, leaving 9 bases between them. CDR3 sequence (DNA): TGTGCCAGCAGCTTCGGCCAGGCGAACACTGAAGCTTTCTTT. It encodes CASSFGQANTEAFF.

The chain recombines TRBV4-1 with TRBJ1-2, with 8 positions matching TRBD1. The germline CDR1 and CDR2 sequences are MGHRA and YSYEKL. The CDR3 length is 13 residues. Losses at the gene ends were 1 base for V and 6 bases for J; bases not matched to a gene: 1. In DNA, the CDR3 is TGCGCCAGCAGCCAAGTGACAGGGGATGGCTACACCTTC. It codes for CASSQVTGDGYTF.

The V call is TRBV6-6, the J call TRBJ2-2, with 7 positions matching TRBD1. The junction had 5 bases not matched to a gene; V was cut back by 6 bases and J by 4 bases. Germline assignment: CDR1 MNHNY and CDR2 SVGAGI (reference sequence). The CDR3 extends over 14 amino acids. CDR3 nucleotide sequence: TGTGCCAGCAGGTGGACAGGACCCACCGGGGAGCTGTTTTTT. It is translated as CASRWTGPTGELFF.